This TCR beta chain was sequenced for a study of cytomegalovirus exposure and HLA in healthy donors. Study summary: Clustering assigned about four fifths of the roughly 370 genotyped donors to the Caucasian-associated ancestry cluster. Study-level points and caveats: Highly shared variants forming one cluster were likely a sequencing artifact. Donors were assumed by presence/absence analyses to have roughly uniform sequencing depth. Cytomegalovirus-associated TCR beta chains were listed, numbering approximately 150.

The CDR3 totals 15 residues. This PCR relied on a set of 60 Vbeta primers and 13 Jbeta primers. Sequencing was performed with immunoSEQ multiplex PCR; in TCRdb, only in-frame clones are kept and a portion is missing. The sample has over 65,000 clones; less than 80% are singletons. Comments on this clone: Its target is unknown.

The chain couples TRBV12-2 to TRBJ1-4; the table's D call of TRBD1 was not tested on the DNA. TRBV12-2 is given as a pseudogene. The specimen sequenced was PBMCs. This clonotype was sampled from a woman aged 45-65 years in good health and CMV-seropositive. The CDR3 bases are TGTGCAAGTCGCCGCCAGGGTAAGACTAATGAAAAACTGTTTTTT. Amino acids: CASRRQGKTNEKLFF.